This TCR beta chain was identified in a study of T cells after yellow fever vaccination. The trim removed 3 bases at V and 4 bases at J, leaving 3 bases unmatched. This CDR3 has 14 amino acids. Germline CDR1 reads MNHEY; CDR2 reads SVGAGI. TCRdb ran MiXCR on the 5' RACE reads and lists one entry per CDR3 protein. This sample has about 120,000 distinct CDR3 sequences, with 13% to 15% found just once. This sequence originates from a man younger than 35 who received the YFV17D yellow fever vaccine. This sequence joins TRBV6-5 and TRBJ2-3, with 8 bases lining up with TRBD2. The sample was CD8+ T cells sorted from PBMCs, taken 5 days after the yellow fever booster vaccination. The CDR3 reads CASSYLAGSDTQYF. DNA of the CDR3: TGTGCCAGCAGTTATTTAGCGGGGTCAGATACGCAGTATTTT.